The source of this T cell receptor (beta chain) is a study of T-cell reconstitution after alpha-beta-depleted transplantation in children. The TCRbeta library incorporated unique molecular identifiers. Each CDR3 protein gets one entry after TCRdb re-called the PCR reads with MiXCR. This sample has some 240,000 distinct CDR3 sequences, with roughly a tenth found just once. The sample holds many counts of this clonotype. From germline, CDR1 is MGHRA and CDR2 YSYEKL. CDR3 size: 18 residues. Trimming took off 0 bases at V and 1 base at J, with 16 bases between the two ends. This clonotype originated in a human donor who donated a stem cell graft to a child with SCID. This rearrangement joins TRBV4-1 to TRBJ1-3, with a weak D call TRBD1 (5 bases). The sample was PBMCs from the stem cell graft donor, taken from the stem cell graft. The CDR3, as DNA: TGCGCCAGCAGCCAAGAGGGGCAGGGTCTTTGGTCTGGAAACACCATATATTTT. Protein product: CASSQEGQGLWSGNTIYF.